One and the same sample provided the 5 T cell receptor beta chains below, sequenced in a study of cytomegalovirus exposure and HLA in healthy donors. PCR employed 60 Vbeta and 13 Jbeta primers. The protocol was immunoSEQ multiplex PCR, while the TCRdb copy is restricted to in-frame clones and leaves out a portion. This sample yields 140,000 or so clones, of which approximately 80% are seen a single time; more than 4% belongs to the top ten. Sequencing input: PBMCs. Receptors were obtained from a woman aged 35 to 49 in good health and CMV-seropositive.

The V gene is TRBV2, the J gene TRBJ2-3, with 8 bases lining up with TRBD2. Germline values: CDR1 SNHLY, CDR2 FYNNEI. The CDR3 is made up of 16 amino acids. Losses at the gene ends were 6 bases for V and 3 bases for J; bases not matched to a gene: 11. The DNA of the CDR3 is TGTGCCAGCAGGAGAGATCCGGGACTAGTTACAGATACGCAGTATTTT. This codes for CASRRDPGLVTDTQYF. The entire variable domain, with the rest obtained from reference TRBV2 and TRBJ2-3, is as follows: EPEVTQTPSHQVTQMGQEVILRCVPISNHLYFYWYRQILGQKVEFLVSFYNNEISEKSEIFDDQFSVERPDGSNFTLKIRSTKLEDSAMYFCASRRDPGLVTDTQYFGPGTRLTVL.

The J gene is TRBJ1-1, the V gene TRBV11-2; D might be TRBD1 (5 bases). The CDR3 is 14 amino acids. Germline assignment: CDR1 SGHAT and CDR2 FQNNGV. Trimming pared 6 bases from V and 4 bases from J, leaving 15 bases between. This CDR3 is CASRHSGGVTEAFF. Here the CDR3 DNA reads TGTGCCAGCAGACATAGTGGGGGGGTCACTGAAGCTTTCTTT.

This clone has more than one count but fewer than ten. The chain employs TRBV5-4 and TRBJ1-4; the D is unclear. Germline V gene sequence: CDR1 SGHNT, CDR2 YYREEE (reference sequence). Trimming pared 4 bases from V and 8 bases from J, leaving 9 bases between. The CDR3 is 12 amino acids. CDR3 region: CASSGGGEKLFF. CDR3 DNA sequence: TGTGCCAGCAGCGGCGGAGGAGAAAAACTGTTTTTT.

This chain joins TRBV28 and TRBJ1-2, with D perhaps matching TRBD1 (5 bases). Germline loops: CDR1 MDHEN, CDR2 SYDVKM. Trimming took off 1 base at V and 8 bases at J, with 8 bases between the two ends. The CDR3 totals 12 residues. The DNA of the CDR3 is TGTGCCAGCAGTTTATCAGGGAAAGGCTACACCTTC. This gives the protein CASSLSGKGYTF.

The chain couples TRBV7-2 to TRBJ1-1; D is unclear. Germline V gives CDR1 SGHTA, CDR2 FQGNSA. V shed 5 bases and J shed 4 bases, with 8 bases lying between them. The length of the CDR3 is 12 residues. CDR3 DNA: TGTGCCAGCAGCCGCGAGAGCACTGAAGCTTTCTTT. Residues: CASSRESTEAFF.